These 26 T cell receptor beta chains came from one sample sequenced in a study of shared T cell receptors in the human thymus. The method was immunoSEQ multiplex PCR; TCRdb's version includes in-frame clones alone and lacks a portion of them. The table includes 630,000 or so clones, more than 75% detected once. These sequences were also reported in another study, on human thymus T cells.

Sequenced material: thymocytes. The receptors were sampled from a boy younger than two with a congenital heart defect.

This clone has a single count. This chain joins TRBV15 and TRBJ2-7; TRBD1 agrees at 8 bases. CDR1 and CDR2 from the germline V gene are LNHNV and YYDKDF (reference sequence). After removal of 6 bases from V and 0 bases from J, the junction contained 4 bases not matched to a gene. This CDR3 is 14 amino acids long. The CDR3: CATRDREFSYEQYF. CDR3 nucleotide sequence: TGTGCCACCAGGGACAGGGAGTTCTCCTACGAGCAGTACTTC.

The chain joins TRBV10-3 to TRBJ2-7; D is perhaps TRBD1 (7 bases). The V end was cut by 4 bases, the J end by 4 bases, with 20 bases between. Germline V CDR1 and CDR2: ENHRY, SYGVKD. The CDR3 length is 16 residues. In DNA form, the CDR3 reads TGTGCCATCAGTGGTCCAGCCACGGAGGGGGCGTACGAGCAGTACTTC. This gives the protein CAISGPATEGAYEQYF.

The CDR3 is CASSQGQEDYNSPLHF. DNA of the CDR3: TGTGCCAGCAGCCAAGGACAGGAGGACTATAATTCACCCCTCCACTTT. The chain carries TRBV4-2 and TRBJ1-6; tentatively, D is TRBD1 (6 bases). Germline CDR1 LGHNA, CDR2 YNFKEQ. This CDR3 comprises 16 residues. V lost 1 base and J 3 bases, leaving 10 bases between the germline ends.

In this sample, this clone turned up once. The chain links TRBV19 to TRBJ2-1; 14 nucleotides line up with TRBD2. V shed 4 bases and J 1 base; nucleotides not matched to a gene: 6. CDR1 and CDR2 (germline): LNHDA, SQIVND (reference sequence). The CDR3 covers 18 residues. For the CDR3, the DNA is TGTGCCAGTAGTAAACCGGGACTAGCGGGAGAGTCCTACAATGAGCAGTTCTTC. Translating gives CASSKPGLAGESYNEQFF.

V and J are TRBV5-1 and TRBJ1-3; D might be TRBD1 (5 bases). Germline CDR1 SGHRS, CDR2 YFSETQ. The CDR3 extends over 15 amino acids. The germline V and J ends were trimmed by 3 bases and 0 bases, with 10 bases remaining between them. The CDR3 protein is CASSSGILSGNTIYF. CDR3 DNA sequence: TGCGCCAGCAGCTCAGGGATCCTCTCTGGAAACACCATATATTTT.

The chain uses TRBV7-2 and TRBJ2-5; 11 bases line up with TRBD2. Germline V CDR1 and CDR2: SGHTA, FQGNSA. Trimming removed 2 bases from V and 1 base from J; junction bases left unmatched: 12. The CDR3 has 19 residues. Here the CDR3 DNA reads TGTGCCAGCAGCTTAAACCTGGGGCTAGCGGGAGGCTCCCAAGAGACCCAGTACTTC. As protein: CASSLNLGLAGGSQETQYF.

The chain links TRBV6-1 to TRBJ2-1; 7 bases are a match to TRBD1. Germline V gene data show CDR1 as MNHNS and CDR2 as SASEGT. The CDR3 loop spans 18 amino acids. V gave up 3 bases and J gave up 7 bases; unmatched junction bases: 18. CDR3 sequence reads: CASSDTNRGQLTKNEQFF. Written as DNA, the CDR3 is TGTGCCAGCAGTGACACCAATCGGGGACAGTTAACTAAGAATGAGCAGTTCTTC.

The chain links TRBV6-1 to TRBJ2-3; D unclear. CDR1 and CDR2 (germline): MNHNS, SASEGT. The CDR3 runs to 12 residues. Between the trimmed V and J ends, which lost 4 bases and 6 bases, there was a span of 8 bases. The CDR3 DNA follows: TGTGCCAGCAGTGGGGCCCCGGATACGCAGTATTTT. It specifies CASSGAPDTQYF.

The chain carries TRBV4-1 and TRBJ2-7; the match to TRBD2 covers 7 bases. The CDR3 runs to 17 residues. Germline V CDR1 and CDR2: MGHRA, YSYEKL. V was clipped by 1 base and J by 2 bases; unmatched bases: 11. The CDR3 loop is CASSQVVKAGRTYEQYF. The DNA for the CDR3 is TGCGCCAGCAGCCAAGTTGTGAAAGCGGGACGAACCTACGAGCAGTACTTC.

The rearrangement joins TRBV6-1 to TRBJ2-1; 10 nucleotides match TRBD2. In germline, CDR1 is MNHNS, CDR2 SASEGT. CDR3 size: 15 residues. Trimming at V came to 1 base and at J to 6 bases, leaving 3 bases not matched to a gene. The CDR3 protein is CASSEEASGSNEQFF. CDR3 nucleotides: TGTGCCAGCAGTGAAGAGGCTAGCGGGAGCAATGAGCAGTTCTTC.

The chain combines TRBV6-5 with TRBJ1-2; maybe TRBD1 (5 bases). Deletions cut 2 bases from V and 8 bases from J, with 15 bases between. This CDR3 region has 14 residues. Germline V gene sequence: CDR1 MNHEY, CDR2 SVGAGI. The CDR3, as DNA: TGTGCCAGCAGTTACGGCCCTCCGGGGGAAGGCTACACCTTC. Residues: CASSYGPPGEGYTF.

The V gene is TRBV15, the J gene TRBJ1-2; D gene uncertain. The CDR3 has 16 residues. The germline V and J ends were trimmed by 0 bases and 8 bases, with 19 bases remaining between them. Germline V gives CDR1 LNHNV, CDR2 YYDKDF (reference sequence). The CDR3 coding sequence is TGTGCCACCAGCAGAGATCTGCGTAGCGGGGAGGGAGGCTACACCTTC. Translated: CATSRDLRSGEGGYTF.

V is TRBV28 and J is TRBJ2-7; D is undetermined. The ends were cut back, 4 bases at V and 2 bases at J, with 9 bases in the middle. Germline values: CDR1 MDHEN, CDR2 SYDVKM. This CDR3 has 13 residues. Written as DNA, the CDR3 is TGTGCCAGCAGTTGCCACAATACCTACGAGCAGTACTTC. It specifies CASSCHNTYEQYF.

This chain uses TRBV15 with TRBJ1-6; D gene ambiguous. Germline V CDR1 and CDR2: LNHNV, YYDKDF (reference sequence). The CDR3 has 13 residues. V gave up 1 base and J gave up 9 bases, with 7 bases separating them. The CDR3 reads CATSRGAPSPLHF. CDR3 DNA: TGTGCCACCAGCAGAGGGGCGCCTTCACCCCTCCACTTT.

The chain has TRBV27 and TRBJ2-1; 12 nucleotides match TRBD2. Germline CDR1 is MNHEY and CDR2 is SMNVEV (reference sequence). The CDR3 runs 19 residues. V lost 2 bases to trimming and J lost 2 bases; unmatched junction nucleotides: 10. CDR3 nucleotide sequence: TGTGCCAGCAGTTTACTGTCTAGCGGGAGGGCCAGACCCTACAATGAGCAGTTCTTC. Amino acid sequence: CASSLLSSGRARPYNEQFF.

The V call is TRBV7-6, the J call TRBJ1-1, with 10 bases matching TRBD1. This CDR3 is built from 16 residues. The germline V gene encodes CDR1 SGHVS and CDR2 FNYEAQ. V lost 5 bases, J lost 0 bases, and 6 bases stayed unmatched. The CDR3 DNA reads TGTGCCAGCAGCCCGGACAGGGGGGTTATGAACACTGAAGCTTTCTTT. Translation: CASSPDRGVMNTEAFF. Supplemented by reference TRBV7-6 and TRBJ1-1, the full variable domain reads GAGVSQSPRYKVTKRGQDVALRCDPISGHVSLYWYRQALGQGPEFLTYFNYEAQQDKSGLPNDRFSAERPEGSISTLTIQRTEQRDSAMYRCASSPDRGVMNTEAFFGQGTRLTVV.

The chain employs TRBV6-4 and TRBJ2-1; D is possibly TRBD2 (5 bases). This CDR3 spans 12 amino acids. V was trimmed by 5 bases and J by 5 bases, leaving 7 bases between them. Germline V gene sequence: CDR1 MRHNA, CDR2 SNTAGT. The CDR3 region is CASSKGDNEQFF. The CDR3 bases are TGTGCCAGCAGTAAGGGAGACAATGAGCAGTTCTTC.

V usage is TRBV15 and J usage is TRBJ1-4, with 8 bases fitting TRBD1. The germline V gene has CDR1 LNHNV and CDR2 YYDKDF (reference sequence). The CDR3 totals 15 residues. V was pared by 4 bases and J by 4 bases, with 5 bases of the junction left unmatched. The CDR3 region is CATSKRGTGNEKLFF. The CDR3 nucleotides are TGTGCCACCAGCAAGAGGGGGACAGGTAATGAAAAACTGTTTTTT.

The chain has TRBV6-5 and TRBJ2-7, with a tentative D call TRBD1 (6 bases). Germline V gives CDR1 MNHEY, CDR2 SVGAGI. Trimming cost V 6 bases and J 4 bases, with 19 bases left between them. This CDR3 is 15 amino acids long. CDR3 region: CASRSRGGPAYEQYF. DNA for the CDR3: TGTGCCAGCAGATCTAGAGGGGGACCCGCTTACGAGCAGTACTTC.

V usage is TRBV6-1 and J usage is TRBJ1-2; D perhaps matches TRBD1 (5 bases). Germline assignment: CDR1 MNHNS and CDR2 SASEGT. The V end lost 8 bases, the J end lost 7 bases, and 20 bases lay between the germline ends. The CDR3 length is 14 residues. The CDR3 is CASGKYRPKGGYTF. CDR3 DNA sequence: TGTGCCAGCGGTAAATACAGGCCGAAAGGTGGCTACACCTTC.

This sequence joins TRBV6-6 and TRBJ1-5; tentatively, D is TRBD1 (6 bases). Deletions cut 4 bases from V and 8 bases from J, with 15 bases between. Per the germline V gene, CDR1 is MNHNY and CDR2 is SVGAGI (reference sequence). The CDR3 is made up of 14 amino acids. CDR3 sequence (DNA): TGTGCCAGCAGTTCAAGGGACATCCACGAGCCCCAGCATTTT. Protein product: CASSSRDIHEPQHF.

A remark on this clone: The same CDR3 can be traced to other DNA sequences in this sample. The V gene is TRBV2, the J gene TRBJ1-6, with D tentatively TRBD1 (5 bases). This CDR3 has 14 amino acids. Deletions cut 7 bases from V and 9 bases from J, with 16 bases between. Germline V CDR1 and CDR2: SNHLY, FYNNEI. CDR3 region: CASTLPGGISPLHF. The CDR3 DNA reads as TGTGCCAGCACCTTACCGGGGGGGATTTCACCCCTCCACTTT.

This rearrangement joins TRBV4-3 to TRBJ2-6; 11 bases are a match to TRBD1. The germline V gene encodes CDR1 LGHNA and CDR2 YSLEER. V shed 2 bases, J shed 4 bases, and the junction held 7 bases outside the gene matches. The CDR3 is 18 residues long. CDR3 nucleotide sequence: TGCGCCAGCAGCCAACGGGACAGGGGGAAGGGAGGGGCCAACGTCCTGACTTTC. Translation gives CASSQRDRGKGGANVLTF.

In this sample, this clone turned up once. The V gene is TRBV27, the J gene TRBJ2-5, with a weak D call TRBD2 (6 bases). The germline V and J ends were trimmed by 6 bases and 5 bases, with 16 bases remaining between them. The CDR3 has 14 amino acids. The V gene's germline CDR1 is MNHEY and CDR2 SMNVEV (reference sequence). CDR3 sequence: CASRHQGSGETQYF. DNA for the CDR3: TGTGCCAGCAGGCACCAAGGGAGCGGGGAGACCCAGTACTTC.

V gene TRBV28 combines with J gene TRBJ1-3, with TRBD1 matching 10 bases. The germline V gene encodes CDR1 MDHEN and CDR2 SYDVKM. V gave up 6 bases and J gave up 9 bases; unmatched junction bases: 14. The CDR3 covers 16 residues. CDR3 region: CASSNPPGQGTSTIYF. The CDR3 region has the DNA TGTGCCAGCAGCAATCCCCCGGGACAGGGGACTTCCACCATATATTTT.

J is TRBJ1-5 and V is TRBV7-9, with D possibly TRBD1 on 5 matching bases. In germline, CDR1 is SEHNR, CDR2 FQNEAQ (reference sequence). The CDR3 extends over 14 amino acids. V gave up 5 bases and J gave up 7 bases, with 15 bases separating them. The CDR3 DNA reads as TGTGCCAGCAGCAAAGGGGACTCGAACCAGCCCCAGCATTTT. Its protein product is CASSKGDSNQPQHF.